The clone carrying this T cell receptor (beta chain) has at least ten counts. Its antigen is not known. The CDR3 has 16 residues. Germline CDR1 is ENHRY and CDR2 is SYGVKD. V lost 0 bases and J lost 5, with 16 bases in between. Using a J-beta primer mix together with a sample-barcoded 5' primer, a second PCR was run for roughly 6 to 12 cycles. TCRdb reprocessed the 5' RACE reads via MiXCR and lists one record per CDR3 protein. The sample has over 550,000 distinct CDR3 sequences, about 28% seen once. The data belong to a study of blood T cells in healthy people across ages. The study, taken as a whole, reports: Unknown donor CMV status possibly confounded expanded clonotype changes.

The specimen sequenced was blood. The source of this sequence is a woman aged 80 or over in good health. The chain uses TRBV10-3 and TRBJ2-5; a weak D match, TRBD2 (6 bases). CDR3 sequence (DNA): TGTGCCATCAGTGAGTCCTGGGACTCGACACGGGAGACCCAGTACTTC. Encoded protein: CAISESWDSTRETQYF.